Sequencing of this TCR beta chain was carried out in a study of CD4 T cells in relation to SARS-CoV-2 and coronaviruses (dated by TCRdb to the early 2020s). Background for the entire study: In the ViraFEST assay, PBMCs were grown with antigen for 10 days, and TCR beta CDR3s were then sequenced to identify antigen-specific clonal expansions. Across all 12 patients in the full convalescent cohort, ages ranged from roughly 20 to 75 years, with a median of 38. Of the roughly 12 convalescent patients, 8 were male and 4 were female, and two of the subjects were Hispanic. Using patient-derived lymphoblastoid cell lines, the shared crossreactive spike epitopes were mapped to their HLA restriction. At the level of individual TCR clonotypes, the study measured memory CD4+ T cell crossreactivity between SARS-CoV-2 spike protein and common cold coronavirus spike proteins. The Adaptive Biotechnologies TCR-sequencing kit was used to sequence samples from a few pre-COVID donors and the naive versus memory experiments, while other data came from Illumina-based sequencing. A different, Illumina-based TCR-beta assay was used to sequence expansion assays from other donors in the study.

CDR1 and CDR2, looked up from the germline V gene, are KGHSH and LQKENI. Trimming takes 3 bases from V and 10 bases from J, and the germline ends sit 16 bases apart. From the cysteine up to the phenylalanine, the CDR3 has a length of 14 residues. Of the read, only the CDR3 DNA is kept; its 42 bases are in frame from base 1. To separate naive from memory CD4+ T cells, cryopreserved PBMCs first underwent CD4 enrichment and then EasySep naive CD4+ T cell enrichment. For more than 8 days, sorted naive or memory CD4+ T cells (about 9.3 x 10^4) were cultured at a 1:1 ratio with T cell-depleted PBMCs and CEF peptides. In general, every peptide culture condition was set up in three replicate wells. Ficoll-Paque PLUS gradient centrifugation was used to isolate PBMCs from leukapheresis product or whole blood. PBMCs were either cryopreserved at -140 degrees C or used fresh in the expansion assay. The QIAamp Micro DNA Kit was used to extract genomic DNA from the CD4+ T cells.

Points the paper makes about the study in general: Pre-pandemic and post-infection samples were not both contributed by any donor, so tracing of the source of pre-existing responses was limited. Crossreactive clones showed significantly weaker SARS-CoV-2-driven expansion than monoreactive clones, consistent with antigenic imprinting. Crossreactivity analysis centred on spike protein, so crossreactivity against other viral proteins was not assessed. Memory CD4+ clonotypes crossrecognizing SARS-CoV-2 and at least one common cold coronavirus spike were found in approximately 65% of donors. Small numbers of patients and of tested TCRs were a limitation of the study. Naive versus memory sequencing indicated that memory recall responses, rather than primary responses primed during culture, are detected by the assay.

Worth noting for this clone: There is no known antigen for this receptor. No much larger clone exists at a distance of one base, and base qualities are not known.

Survey-level immunoSEQ TCR-beta sequencing was performed on DNA from CEF-cultured naive and memory CD4+ T cells. The study's own analysis went as follows. Preprocessing removed nonproductive sequences and CDR3s not starting with C, not ending with F or W, or shorter than 7 amino acids. The MANAFEST web app was used to call antigen-specific clonotypes on the basis of expansion compared with the reference and with other culture wells. A clone counted as positive if significantly expanded in 2 of 3 replicate wells versus the reference culture at FDR below 0.05. Positive clones also required significant expansion versus all other tandem wells and an odds ratio above 5. Cultured and uncultured naive and memory CD4+ repertoires were searched for previously identified spike- and CEF-reactive CDR3s. CDR3 homology was quantified as pairwise Levenshtein distance, calculated with the stringdist R package after three terminal residues were trimmed from each end. Held by TCRdb, this immuneACCESS table contains in-frame sequences only and omits some clones. Under half of the omission traces to an unresolved V gene where checked; the cause of the rest is unknown. V, J and clone size were drawn from that table, and D and trimming were deduced from the DNA. This sample has about 40,000 clones in its table, and approximately 77% of those were observed once. The ten biggest clones cover 4.5% of the sample.

This receptor was taken from an adult with COVID-19. The sequenced material came from naive CD4+ T cells from PBMCs, cultured in vitro. The sample's cell subset or site label, in plain terms: naive CD4+ T cells isolated by negative enrichment. Recombination connected TRBV18 to TRBJ2-1; TRBD1 is possibly the D segment (5 matching bases). The sequenced DNA is TGTGCCAGCTCACCGGACACCCGAACCGGCGAGCAGTTCTTC. Translated, this gives CASSPDTRTGEQFF.